This T cell receptor beta chain comes out of a study of response to subunit inactivated influenza vaccine. TCRdb reprocessed the RT-PCR reads with MiXCR, giving one entry per CDR3 protein. The table shows hundreds of thousands of distinct CDR3 sequences, with around 9.9% occurring only once. This clonotype has more than one count but fewer than ten. Its specificity is unknown. The CDR3 is 15 residues long. CDR1 and CDR2 from the germline V gene are SEHNR and FQNEAQ (reference sequence). Trimming removed 5 bases from V and 4 bases from J; junction bases left unmatched: 6. Broader study findings: Each seasonal influenza vaccination, the authors suggested, recruits few new T cells.

The chain carries TRBV7-9 and TRBJ2-2; the match to TRBD1 covers 8 bases. The receptor was derived from a man aged 50 to 60 who received an inactivated influenza vaccine. Source: PBMCs from blood, taken roughly 6 weeks after vaccination. CDR3 sequence (DNA): TGTGCCAGCAGCCAGGGGGCGCGGCGCACCGGGGAGCTGTTTTTT. Translating it yields CASSQGARRTGELFF.